What follows describes a single T cell receptor (beta chain). These data are taken from a study of blood T cell repertoires in COVID-19. Background on the study: Samples came from the United States, Italy and Spain, spanning acute and convalescent COVID-19. The analysed material was cDNA or gDNA that came from T cells, B-cell-depleted T cells, or PBMCs.

The CDR3 is 13 residues long. The germline V gene encodes CDR1 KGHDR and CDR2 SFDVKD. V lost 4 bases to trimming and J lost 3 bases, with 6 bases between them. Original methodology: Nucleated cell counts were estimated from reference gene primer amplification. Clones were sequenced by immunoSEQ multiplex PCR, and TCRdb holds only the in-frame ones, with some missing. V and J calls and clone size follow that table, whereas D and trimming were derived from the DNA. This table holds about 100,000 clones, 85% found once. The gene calls are TRBV24-1 and TRBJ1-5, with a possible D match to TRBD1 (5 bases). The receptor's source is a woman in her 70s with active or convalescent COVID-19. The sequencing sample was made of peripheral blood. CDR3 in DNA: TGTGCCACCAGTGAGGGGCACAATCAGCCCCAGCATTTT. Protein: CATSEGHNQPQHF.